Listed here is a single T cell receptor beta chain. Its antigen is not known. One end of the junction fails to match germline, which may point to a read error. The source of the sample is a study of blood T cells in healthy people across ages. Regarding the study as a whole: More naive CD4+ cells and higher diversity were found in long-lived than in aged donors.

A second PCR of 7 to 11 cycles used a sample-barcoded 5' primer and a J-beta primer mix. TCRdb reprocessed the 5' RACE reads via MiXCR and lists one record per CDR3 protein. The sample comprises hundreds of thousands of distinct CDR3 sequences, around 50% of which are singletons, and 15% to 20% rests with the top ten. The source of this sequence is an elderly man in good health. The sample taken for sequencing was blood.

CDR3 amino acids: CASSPGGGAGQPRHF. The CDR3 DNA reads TGTGCCAGCAGTCCCGGGGGAGGGGCAGGTCAGCCCCGGCATTTT. V usage is TRBV12-3 or TRBV12-4 and J usage is TRBJ1-5, with D possibly TRBD1 on 5 matching bases. The CDR3 consists of 15 residues.